The rows below give T cell receptor beta chains drawn from one sample of a study of blood T cell repertoires in COVID-19. The data were produced by immunoSEQ multiplex PCR, yet TCRdb's version contains in-frame clones alone and is incomplete. The profile shows around 170,000 clones, roughly four fifths of them singletons. The sequenced sample consisted of PBMCs or T cells enriched from blood (not recorded which). The source is a man between 50 and 59 years old who had recovered from COVID-19. The CDR3 runs from the conserved cysteine through the conserved F or W. The D gene is left open where the match is weak. Only some rows state a clone size, as once, few, many or a class for expanded clones.

>TRBJ1-1|TRBV21-1|.|.
CASSFRSHRANTEAFF
TGTGCCAGCAGCTTCCGAAGTCACAGGGCGAACACTGAAGCTTTCTTT
>TRBJ2-2|TRBV10-3|TRBD2|.
CAIRLAGVNTGELFF
TGTGCCATCAGGCTAGCGGGGGTGAACACCGGGGAGCTGTTTTTT
>TRBJ1-2|TRBV5-4|.|few
CASSLQDNYGYTF
TGTGCCAGCAGTTTACAGGATAACTATGGCTACACCTTC
>TRBJ2-3|TRBV2|TRBD2|.
CASEPRGGTDTQYF
TGTGCCAGCGAACCGCGGGGGGGCACAGATACGCAGTATTTT
>TRBJ2-3|TRBV4-3|TRBD2|.
CASSQGGALAGSTDTQYF
TGCGCCAGCAGCCAAGGGGGTGCCCTAGCGGGTTCCACAGATACGCAGTATTTT
>TRBJ1-5|TRBV28|.|.
CASTRQGNQPQHF
TGTGCCAGCACCAGACAGGGCAATCAGCCCCAGCATTTT
>TRBJ2-7|TRBV11-2|TRBD1|once
CASSSSLSGTGGSYEQYF
TGTGCCAGCAGCTCAAGCCTTTCCGGGACAGGGGGCTCCTACGAGCAGTACTTC
>TRBJ1-1|TRBV21-1|.|once
CASSTIQGSWPEAFF
TGTGCCAGCAGCACTATTCAGGGAAGTTGGCCTGAAGCTTTCTTT
>TRBJ2-5|TRBV11-2|TRBD2|.
CASRRDYPGGGTQYF
TGTGCCAGCAGGCGGGACTACCCCGGGGGTGGGACCCAGTACTTC
>TRBJ1-5|TRBV10-3|TRBD1|.
CAISGTGGNQPQHF
TGTGCCATCAGTGGGACAGGGGGCAATCAGCCCCAGCATTTT
>TRBJ2-6|TRBV19|TRBD1|.
CASTADRDSGANVLTF
TGTGCCAGTACCGCGGACAGGGACTCTGGGGCCAACGTCCTGACTTTC
>TRBJ2-2|TRBV5-5|TRBD1|.
CASSPDDREYTGELFF
TGTGCCAGCAGCCCAGACGACAGGGAATACACCGGGGAGCTGTTTTTT
>TRBJ1-6|TRBV13|.|few
CASSRYRGKGSPLHF
TGTGCCAGCAGCCGTTACCGGGGAAAAGGTTCACCCCTCCACTTT
>TRBJ1-2|TRBV6-1|TRBD1|.
CASSELARGGYTF
TGTGCCAGCAGTGAATTAGCCAGGGGGGGCTACACCTTC
>TRBJ2-1|TRBV25-1|TRBD2|.
CASSRAGGRNEQFF
TGTGCCAGCAGTCGAGCGGGGGGGCGTAATGAGCAGTTCTTC
>TRBJ2-2|TRBV6-1|.|.
CASSDAQGNTGELFF
TGTGCCAGCAGTGACGCACAGGGAAATACCGGGGAGCTGTTTTTT
>TRBJ1-1|TRBV11-2|.|.
CASSLWNQGTEAFF
TGTGCCAGCAGCCTCTGGAATCAGGGCACTGAAGCTTTCTTT
>TRBJ2-1|TRBV18|.|.
CASSLRRGYNEQFF
TGTGCCAGCTCACTCAGGAGAGGGTACAATGAGCAGTTCTTC
>TRBJ1-4|TRBV5-1|.|.
CASSLASTTEKLFF
TGCGCCAGCAGCTTGGCCTCGACAACTGAAAAACTGTTTTTT
>TRBJ2-7|TRBV25-1|TRBD1|once
CASSPVRGISVDEQYF
TGTGCCAGCAGTCCGGTCAGGGGGATTTCAGTCGACGAGCAGTACTTC
>TRBJ2-7|TRBV6-2/TRBV6-3|.|.
CASSSYLDEQYF
TGTGCCAGCAGTTCCTACCTGGACGAGCAGTACTTC
>TRBJ2-7|TRBV6-1|.|.
CASSELGGLTFSYEQYF
TGTGCCAGCAGTGAATTGGGGGGGCTCACTTTCTCCTACGAGCAGTACTTC
>TRBJ2-2|TRBV7-3|TRBD2|.
CASSPRSGGATGELFF
TGTGCCAGCAGCCCACGTAGCGGGGGGGCGACCGGGGAGCTGTTTTTT
>TRBJ1-5|TRBV6-4|TRBD1|.
CASSSRQGKGNQPQHF
TGTGCCAGCAGTAGTAGACAGGGCAAGGGCAATCAGCCCCAGCATTTT
>TRBJ2-1|TRBV4-3|.|.
CASSQDAGSSYNEQFF
TGCGCCAGCAGCCAAGACGCGGGTAGCTCCTACAATGAGCAGTTCTTC
>TRBJ2-5|TRBV7-9|TRBD1|.
CASSLVRTGGETQYF
TGTGCCAGCAGCTTAGTACGGACAGGGGGAGAGACCCAGTACTTC
>TRBJ2-7|TRBV7-2|TRBD2|.
CASSFLAGYEQYF
TGTGCCAGCAGCTTTCTAGCGGGGTACGAGCAGTACTTC
>TRBJ2-2|TRBV10-3|TRBD2|.
CAIRLAENTGELFF
TGTGCCATCCGTCTAGCGGAGAACACCGGGGAGCTGTTTTTT
>TRBJ1-4|TRBV18|.|once
CASSRGEKLFF
TGTGCCAGTTCCCGAGGGGAAAAACTGTTTTTT
>TRBJ2-7|TRBV6-2/TRBV6-3|TRBD1|.
CASSSLATTGASEQYF
TGTGCCAGCAGTTCCCTCGCTACGACAGGGGCCTCCGAGCAGTACTTC
>TRBJ2-5|TRBV18|TRBD1|.
CASSRITGQGVRETQYF
TGTGCCAGCTCACGGATTACTGGACAGGGCGTGAGGGAGACCCAGTACTTC
>TRBJ2-7|TRBV19|.|.
CASSPLTGISYEQYF
TGTGCCAGTAGTCCCCTTACAGGGATCTCCTACGAGCAGTACTTC
>TRBJ2-2|TRBV11-3|TRBD2|once
CASSPDGTSGGPTGELFF
TGTGCCAGCAGCCCGGACGGGACTAGCGGGGGGCCCACCGGGGAGCTGTTTTTT
>TRBJ2-2|TRBV6-4|TRBD1|.
CASTPGTGGTGELFF
TGTGCCAGCACCCCCGGGACAGGCGGAACCGGGGAGCTGTTTTTT
>TRBJ2-7|TRBV5-4|.|.
CASSLDRVGEQYF
TGTGCCAGCAGCTTGGACAGGGTAGGCGAGCAGTACTTC
>TRBJ1-4|TRBV15|.|.
CATRTPLKRAEDEKLFF
TGTGCCACCAGAACTCCCTTGAAGAGGGCGGAGGATGAAAAACTGTTTTTT
>TRBJ2-1|TRBV3-1/TRBV3-2|TRBD2|few
CASSQETSGGYPPGDEQFF
TGTGCCAGCAGCCAAGAGACTAGCGGGGGATACCCACCAGGGGATGAGCAGTTCTTC